This T cell receptor beta chain was found in a study of blood T cell repertoires in COVID-19. On the study more broadly: Whether acute or convalescent, the COVID-19 samples came from the United States, Italy and Spain.

The age range of participants was 18 to 89 years, with residence in about 25 US areas. Here immunoSEQ multiplex PCR was the method, and the copy in TCRdb shows in-frame clones only, minus some. The data show roughly 300,000 clones, around 86% seen once. The CDR3 runs 12 residues. Germline V gene lookup returns CDR1 SQVTM and CDR2 ANQGSEA. Trimming took 1 base from V and 5 from J, leaving 8 bases between them. The source of this sequence is a young man who had recovered from COVID-19. The sample taken for sequencing was PBMCs or T cells enriched from blood (not recorded which). V is TRBV29-1 and J is TRBJ1-2; D possibly corresponds to TRBD1 (6 bases). DNA for the CDR3: TGCAGCGTTGAAGGGACAGTATATGGCTACACCTTC. Translated: CSVEGTVYGYTF.